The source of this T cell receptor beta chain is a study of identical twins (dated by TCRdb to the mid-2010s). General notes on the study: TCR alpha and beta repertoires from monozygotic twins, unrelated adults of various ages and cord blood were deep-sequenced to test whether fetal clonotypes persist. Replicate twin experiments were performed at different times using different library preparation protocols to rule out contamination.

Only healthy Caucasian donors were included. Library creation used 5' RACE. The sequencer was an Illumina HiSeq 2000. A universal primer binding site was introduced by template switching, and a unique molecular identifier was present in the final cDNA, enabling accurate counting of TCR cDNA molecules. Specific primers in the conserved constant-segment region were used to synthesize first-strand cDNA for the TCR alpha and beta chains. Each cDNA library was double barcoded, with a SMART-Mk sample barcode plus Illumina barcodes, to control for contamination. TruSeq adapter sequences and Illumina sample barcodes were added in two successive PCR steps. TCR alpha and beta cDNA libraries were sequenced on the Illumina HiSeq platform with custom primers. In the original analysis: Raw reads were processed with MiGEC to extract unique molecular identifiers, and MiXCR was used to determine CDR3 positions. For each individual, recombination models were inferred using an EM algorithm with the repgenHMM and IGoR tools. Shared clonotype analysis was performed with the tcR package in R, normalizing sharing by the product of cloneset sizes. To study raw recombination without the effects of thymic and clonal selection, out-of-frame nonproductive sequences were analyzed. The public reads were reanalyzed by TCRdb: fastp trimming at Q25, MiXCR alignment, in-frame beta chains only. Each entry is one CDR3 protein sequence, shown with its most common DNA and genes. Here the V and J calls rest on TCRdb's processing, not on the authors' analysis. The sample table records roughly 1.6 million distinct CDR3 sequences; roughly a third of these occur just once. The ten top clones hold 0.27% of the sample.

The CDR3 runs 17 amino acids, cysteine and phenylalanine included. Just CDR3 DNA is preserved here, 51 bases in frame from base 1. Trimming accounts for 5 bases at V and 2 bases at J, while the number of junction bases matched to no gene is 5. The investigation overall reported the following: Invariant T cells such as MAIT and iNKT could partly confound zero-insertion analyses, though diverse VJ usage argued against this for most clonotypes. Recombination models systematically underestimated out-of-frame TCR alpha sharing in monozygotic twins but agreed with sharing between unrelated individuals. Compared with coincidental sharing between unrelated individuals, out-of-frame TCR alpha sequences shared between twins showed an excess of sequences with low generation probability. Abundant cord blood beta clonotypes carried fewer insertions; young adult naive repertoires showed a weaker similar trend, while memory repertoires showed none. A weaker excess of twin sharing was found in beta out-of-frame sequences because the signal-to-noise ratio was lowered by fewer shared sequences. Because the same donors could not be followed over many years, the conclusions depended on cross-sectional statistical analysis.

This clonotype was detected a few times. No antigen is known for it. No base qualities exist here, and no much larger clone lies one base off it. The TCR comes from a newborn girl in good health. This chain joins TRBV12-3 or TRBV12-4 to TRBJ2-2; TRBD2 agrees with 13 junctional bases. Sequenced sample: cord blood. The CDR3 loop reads CASSPTSGRPNTGELFF. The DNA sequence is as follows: TGTGCCAGCAGTCCGACTAGCGGGAGGCCTAACACCGGGGAGCTGTTTTTT.